What follows describes a single T cell receptor beta chain. Its antigen is currently unknown. The CDR3 covers 16 residues. Germline CDR1 MGHRA, CDR2 YSYEKL. With 1 base removed from V and 5 bases from J, the gap between germline ends came to 17 bases. The sample originates from a study of response to subunit inactivated influenza vaccine. Notes on the study in general: Few additional T cells are recruited per seasonal influenza vaccination, authors suggested.

In TCRdb, the RT-PCR reads were re-called with MiXCR into one record per CDR3 protein. The data contain 860,000 or so distinct CDR3 sequences, 21% of them seen just once; the ten biggest clones take up 10% to 13%. Sequences were derived from PBMCs from blood, sampled more than 4 days after vaccination. The chain has TRBV4-1 and TRBJ2-5, with D possibly TRBD1 on 5 matching bases. The source is a man in his forties or fifties who received an inactivated influenza vaccine. CDR3 DNA sequence: TGCGCCAGCAGCCAAGTAGGCTTCAGGGTGGGGGAGACCCAGTACTTC. The encoded protein is CASSQVGFRVGETQYF.